This TCR beta chain came from a study of low-dose radiotherapy and immunotherapy resistance in tumors. Study context: The authors gave intravenous cyclophosphamide 200 mg/m2 every two weeks, one day before radiation and immunotherapy.

Priming of first-strand cDNA relied on TRAV- and TRBV-specific primers (covering alpha and beta chains). The authors ran 15 to 25 PCR cycles to amplify TCRs with a constant-region primer and V-primer adapter. Isolated mRNA was amplified by in vitro transcription. TCRdb reprocessed the reads via MiXCR and lists one record per CDR3 protein. This table holds roughly 100,000 distinct CDR3 sequences, around 20% found once. There are many counts of this clonotype. Documented time point: after trial treatment. The sample's treatment: LDRT plus nivolumab, ipilimumab, low-dose cyclophosphamide and aspirin (RACIN trial). As a condition of eligibility, patients had advanced solid tumors lacking tumor-infiltrating lymphocytes. The germline gives CDR1 MNHNS, CDR2 SASEGT. CDR3 length equals 16 residues. J gave up 9 bases and V 5 bases, and 16 bases lay outside the gene matches.

The clonotype was recovered from a male donor with prostate cancer. The chain carries TRBV6-1 and TRBJ2-7; TRBD2 aligns across 10 bases. This specimen was PBMCs, taken after low-dose radiotherapy plus immunotherapy. Written as DNA, the CDR3 is TGTGCCAGCAGTTCCGGGGGTCTAGCGGGGGTAATGGCGCAGTACTTC. It encodes CASSSGGLAGVMAQYF.